Each of the 30 T cell receptor beta chains below was sequenced from the same sample in a study of OX40 agonist ivuxolimab in advanced cancers. Produced via immunoSEQ multiplex PCR; TCRdb's table is partial and in-frame only. The sample holds approximately 91,000 clones, around 87% seen once. The source material was CD4+ or CD8+ T cells sorted from blood, sampled in a trial of the OX40 agonist ivuxolimab. All receptors come from an adult with an advanced solid tumor such as melanoma, head and neck, liver or kidney cancer.

The rearrangement joins TRBV6-5 to TRBJ2-5; D tentatively fits TRBD1 or TRBD2 (5 bases each). The CDR3 consists of 14 residues. V was cut by 0 bases and J by 5 bases, with 10 bases left in between. Germline V gene data show CDR1 as MNHEY and CDR2 as SVGAGI. Here the CDR3 DNA reads TGTGCCAGCAGTTACTCGGGGACCGTCGAGACCCAGTACTTC. Translation: CASSYSGTVETQYF.

The chain joins TRBV11-1 to TRBJ1-1; no clear D. This CDR3 comprises 14 residues. Trimming shortened V by 3 bases and J by 1 base, and 9 bases separated the two germline ends. Germline loops: CDR1 SGHAT, CDR2 FQDESV (reference sequence). CDR3 nucleotide sequence: TGTGCCAGCAGCTTTGAAAGACAGAACACTGAAGCTTTCTTT. This translates into CASSFERQNTEAFF.

Only a few counts were recorded for this clone. V and J are TRBV4-1 and TRBJ2-3; 9 positions match TRBD2. V lost 0 bases to trimming and J lost 0 bases; unmatched junction nucleotides: 4. The CDR3 is made up of 17 amino acids. Germline V gene data show CDR1 as MGHRA and CDR2 as YSYEKL. CDR3 in DNA: TGCGCCAGCAGCCAAGACGCTAGCGGGATTAGCACAGATACGCAGTATTTT. Translating it yields CASSQDASGISTDTQYF.

This CDR3 reads CASSSGTRRDEQFF. CDR3 sequence (DNA): TGTGCCAGCAGCTCCGGGACTAGAAGGGATGAGCAGTTCTTC. The chain combines TRBV5-4 with TRBJ2-1; 8 bases line up with TRBD2. This CDR3 has 14 residues. The germline gives CDR1 SGHNT, CDR2 YYREEE (reference sequence). V trimming: 3 bases; J trimming: 8 bases; junction bases outside the gene matches: 7.

This chain uses TRBV9 with TRBJ2-5, with 10 bases fitting TRBD1. The CDR3 contains 16 residues. Trimming took 1 base from V and 1 from J; bases not matched to a gene: 4. Germline CDR1 and CDR2: SGDLS and YYNGEE. Here the CDR3 DNA reads TGTGCCAGCAGCGTATCCGGGACAGGGGTCCAAGAGACCCAGTACTTC. This gives the protein CASSVSGTGVQETQYF.

The chain combines TRBV7-3 with TRBJ1-2; 7 bases align to TRBD1. With 6 bases clipped from V and 2 bases from J, the junction kept 9 bases outside the gene matches. CDR1 is SGHTA and CDR2 is FQGTGA in the germline V gene. This CDR3 region has 15 residues. The CDR3 loop reads CASSREPGQNYGYTF. In nucleotides, the CDR3 is TGTGCCAGCAGTCGAGAGCCGGGACAGAACTATGGCTACACCTTC.

The chain is built from TRBV27 and TRBJ1-2; D call uncertain. The V gene lost 8 bases and the J gene lost 5 bases, with 9 bases spanning the gap. Germline V gene sequence: CDR1 MNHEY, CDR2 SMNVEV (reference sequence). This CDR3 is 11 amino acids long. The CDR3 DNA reads as TGTGCCAGCGGCCCAGATTATGGCTACACCTTC. Amino acids: CASGPDYGYTF.

For the CDR3, the DNA is TGTGCCAGCAGCGTAGAGGGGGATATTAATTTACTCTCTGGAAACACCATATATTTT. Its protein is CASSVEGDINLLSGNTIYF. J is TRBJ1-3 and V is TRBV9; perhaps TRBD1 as D (6 bases). With 0 bases removed from V and 0 bases from J, the gap between germline ends came to 19 bases. The CDR3 spans 19 residues. Germline V gene lookup returns CDR1 SGDLS and CDR2 YYNGEE.

CDR3 nucleotides: TGCGCCAGCAGGTTAGGCCCTATGAACACTGAAGCTTTCTTT. Translated, it gives CASRLGPMNTEAFF. V is TRBV5-1 and J is TRBJ1-1; D not certain. Germline CDR1 reads SGHRS; CDR2 reads YFSETQ. The CDR3 runs to 14 residues. Trimming shortened V by 5 bases and J by 0 bases, and 11 bases separated the two germline ends.

The V and J genes are TRBV2 and TRBJ2-4, with D possibly matching TRBD2 (7 bases). Germline V gives CDR1 SNHLY, CDR2 FYNNEI. This CDR3 is 17 amino acids long. Trimming shortened V by 6 bases and J by 5 bases, and 23 bases separated the two germline ends. The CDR3 reads CASSILGGASSQNIQYF. CDR3 sequence (DNA): TGTGCCAGCAGCATCCTGGGGGGGGCATCGAGCCAAAACATTCAGTACTTC.

This chain links TRBV7-2 with TRBJ2-1; no clear D gene. CDR3 size: 12 residues. The germline gives CDR1 SGHTA, CDR2 FQGNSA. Trimming took 3 bases from V and 9 from J, leaving 9 bases between them. Written as DNA, the CDR3 is TGTGCCAGCAGCTTGGGGTTTAGTGAGCAGTTCTTC. As protein: CASSLGFSEQFF.

The chain carries TRBV12-5 and TRBJ2-1; D may be TRBD2 (6 bases). The V end lost 1 base, the J end lost 8 bases, and 15 bases lay between the germline ends. Germline-derived CDR1 and CDR2 are LGHNT and FRNRAP. The CDR3 totals 15 residues. Here the CDR3 reads CASGLDGRSFDEQFF. DNA of the CDR3: TGTGCTAGTGGTTTGGACGGGAGATCGTTCGATGAGCAGTTCTTC.

V and J are TRBV7-2 and TRBJ2-1; 11 bases match TRBD2. J was trimmed by 5 bases and V by 5 bases; bases with no gene match: 8. CDR1 and CDR2 from the germline V gene are SGHTA and FQGNSA. The CDR3 spans 16 residues. CDR3 in amino acids: CASSHIAGGQDNEQFF. In DNA, the CDR3 is TGTGCCAGCAGCCATATAGCGGGAGGGCAGGACAATGAGCAGTTCTTC.

Of note for this clone: Germline is not matched at one junction end, which may reflect a read error. J is TRBJ2-5 and V is TRBV5-4; perhaps D is TRBD1 or TRBD2 (5 bases each). The CDR3 length is 16 residues. Germline values: CDR1 SGHNT, CDR2 YYREEE (reference sequence). The CDR3 region is CASSQDWGSSQETQYF. In nucleotides, the CDR3 is TGCGCCAGCAGCCAAGATTGGGGGTCGAGTCAAGAGACCCAGTACTTC.

The rearrangement links TRBV7-2 to TRBJ1-2; no definite D call. Germline V gene data show CDR1 as SGHTA and CDR2 as FQGNSA. Deletions cut 1 base from V and 6 bases from J, with 12 bases between. This CDR3 comprises 14 residues. CDR3 sequence (DNA): TGTGCCAGCAGCTTAGTTCCGGAGGGAGATGGCTACACCTTC. This codes for CASSLVPEGDGYTF. Full variable domain (remainder filled in from reference TRBV7-2 and TRBJ1-2): GAGVSQSPSNKVTEKGKDVELRCDPISGHTALYWYRQSLGQGLEFLIYFQGNSAPDKSGLPSDRFSAERTGGSVSTLTIQRTQQEDSAVYLCASSLVPEGDGYTFGSGTRLTVV.

The chain couples TRBV5-1 to TRBJ2-5; no firm D call. The CDR3 totals 14 residues. The V end was cut by 7 bases, the J end by 5 bases, with 18 bases between. CDR1 SGHRS and CDR2 YFSETQ come from the germline V gene. The CDR3 loop is CASAPNPGFETQYF. The CDR3, as DNA: TGCGCCAGCGCTCCTAACCCAGGTTTTGAGACCCAGTACTTC.

The chain has TRBV5-5 and TRBJ1-2; 10 nucleotides line up with TRBD1. V dropped 4 bases and J dropped 6; count of bases not matched to a gene: 6. CDR3 size: 14 residues. The germline V gene has CDR1 SGHKS and CDR2 YYEKEE (reference sequence). In nucleotides, the CDR3 is TGTGCCAGCAGCCGGGGACAGGGGAGTCATGGCTACACCTTC. Protein: CASSRGQGSHGYTF.

This clone was seen only a few times. The V call is TRBV19, the J call TRBJ1-2; D not resolved. The V end was cut by 5 bases, the J end by 3 bases, with 16 bases between. CDR1 LNHDA and CDR2 SQIVND come from the germline V gene (reference sequence). The CDR3 is 15 residues long. Here the CDR3 reads CASSPSVGPDYGYTF. The CDR3 DNA reads TGTGCCAGTAGTCCTTCGGTTGGGCCCGACTATGGCTACACCTTC.

This clone was seen once. The V and J genes are TRBV6-6 and TRBJ1-2; D uncertain. Germline CDR1 is MNHNY and CDR2 is SVGAGI (reference sequence). The CDR3 is 13 amino acids. V dropped 5 bases and J dropped 8 bases, with 15 bases sitting between them. CDR3 loop: CASSLSRMGGYTF. In DNA, the CDR3 is TGTGCCAGCAGTCTTTCAAGGATGGGGGGCTACACCTTC.

The chain links TRBV6-4 to TRBJ1-1; D is unresolved. Germline assignment: CDR1 MRHNA and CDR2 SNTAGT. This CDR3 spans 13 amino acids. Trimming took off 4 bases at V and 3 bases at J, with 9 bases between the two ends. The CDR3 loop is CASSAQADTEAFF. In nucleotides, the CDR3 is TGTGCCAGCAGTGCGCAGGCGGACACTGAAGCTTTCTTT.

This clone was detected only once. The chain joins TRBV18 to TRBJ1-1; 8 nucleotides match TRBD1. Germline CDR1 is KGHSH and CDR2 is LQKENI. This CDR3 has 17 residues. V dropped 2 bases and J dropped 1; count of bases not matched to a gene: 9. The CDR3 sequence: CASSPRIGQGTNTEAFF. CDR3 bases: TGTGCCAGCTCACCAAGGATTGGACAGGGCACGAACACTGAAGCTTTCTTT.

This clone occurred once. This rearrangement joins TRBV5-1 to TRBJ2-5; TRBD2 agrees at 8 bases. V lost 7 bases, J lost 4 bases, and 12 bases stayed unmatched. The CDR3 is made up of 15 amino acids. Germline V gives CDR1 SGHRS, CDR2 YFSETQ. CDR3 nucleotides: TGCGCCAGCCAAGCATTGGCGGGAGGAACAGAGACCCAGTACTTC. Translating it yields CASQALAGGTETQYF.

This sequence joins TRBV14 and TRBJ2-1; possibly TRBD2 for D (5 bases). CDR1 is SGHDN, CDR2 FVKESK, per germline. Trimming removed 0 bases from V and 16 bases from J, with 16 bases in between. The CDR3 covers 13 residues. The CDR3 DNA is TGTGCCAGCAGCCAAGATTTAGAGGGTTCATTTTTCTTC. Its translation is CASSQDLEGSFFF.

This clone came up once. The rearrangement joins TRBV4-3 to TRBJ1-2; 7 bases fit TRBD1. Looked up from germline, CDR1 is LGHNA and CDR2 is YSLEER. This CDR3 region has 15 residues. J gave up 4 bases and V 4 bases, and 9 bases lay outside the gene matches. The CDR3 coding sequence is TGCGCCAGCAGCCTCAACAGGGGACCCGCCTATGGCTACACCTTC. Its translation: CASSLNRGPAYGYTF.

The chain couples TRBV6-5 to TRBJ1-5, with D possibly being TRBD1 (6 bases). Germline V CDR1 and CDR2: MNHEY, SVGAGI. The CDR3 has 14 amino acids. V was cut by 5 bases and J by 1 base, with 9 bases left in between. CDR3 DNA: TGTGCCAGCAGTAGAACAGGGAGCAATCAGCCCCAGCATTTT. Translating gives CASSRTGSNQPQHF.

On this clone: Other DNA sequences in the same sample also yield this CDR3. Here the CDR3 DNA reads TGTGCCTGGAGCACGGGACAGCCTGGAAACACCATATATTTT. Its translation: CAWSTGQPGNTIYF. The chain couples TRBV30 to TRBJ1-3; 7 nucleotides agree with TRBD1. Germline lookup yields CDR1 GTSNPN and CDR2 SVGIG (reference sequence). The CDR3 runs 14 residues. Trimming took 3 bases from V and 2 from J; bases not matched to a gene: 4.

The rearrangement joins TRBV10-1 to TRBJ2-1; TRBD1 aligns across 11 bases. V lost 3 bases, J lost 7 bases, and 14 bases stayed unmatched. This CDR3 has 18 residues. Germline CDR1 and CDR2: WNHNN and SYGVQD (reference sequence). Here the CDR3 reads CASSDGTSRDRGGNEQFF. Here the CDR3 DNA reads TGCGCCAGCAGTGACGGAACTTCCCGGGACAGGGGGGGTAATGAGCAGTTCTTC.

This chain uses TRBV30 with TRBJ1-5, with no clear D. With 4 bases removed from V and 2 bases from J, the gap between germline ends came to 18 bases. Germline assignment: CDR1 GTSNPN and CDR2 SVGIG (reference sequence). The CDR3 runs to 16 residues. In DNA, the CDR3 is TGTGCCTGGATTACGGGTACGGCGATTGGCAATCAGCCCCAGCATTTT. Encoded protein: CAWITGTAIGNQPQHF.

The chain carries TRBV19 and TRBJ2-1; possible D gene TRBD1, 6 bases. The CDR3 runs to 15 residues. The germline V gene has CDR1 LNHDA and CDR2 SQIVND (reference sequence). The germline V and J ends were trimmed by 2 bases and 0 bases, with 8 bases remaining between them. The CDR3 here is CASSITGSSYNEQFF. In DNA, the CDR3 is TGTGCCAGTAGTATAACAGGGAGCTCCTACAATGAGCAGTTCTTC.

The chain recombines TRBV7-9 with TRBJ2-2; possibly TRBD1 or TRBD2 for D (5 bases each). This CDR3 comprises 14 residues. V was shortened by 0 bases and J by 6 bases, with 8 bases between the two germline ends. CDR1 SEHNR and CDR2 FQNEAQ come from the germline V gene (reference sequence). The CDR3 sequence: CASSLARDAGELFF. The CDR3 region has the DNA TGTGCCAGCAGCTTAGCCAGGGACGCCGGGGAGCTGTTTTTT.